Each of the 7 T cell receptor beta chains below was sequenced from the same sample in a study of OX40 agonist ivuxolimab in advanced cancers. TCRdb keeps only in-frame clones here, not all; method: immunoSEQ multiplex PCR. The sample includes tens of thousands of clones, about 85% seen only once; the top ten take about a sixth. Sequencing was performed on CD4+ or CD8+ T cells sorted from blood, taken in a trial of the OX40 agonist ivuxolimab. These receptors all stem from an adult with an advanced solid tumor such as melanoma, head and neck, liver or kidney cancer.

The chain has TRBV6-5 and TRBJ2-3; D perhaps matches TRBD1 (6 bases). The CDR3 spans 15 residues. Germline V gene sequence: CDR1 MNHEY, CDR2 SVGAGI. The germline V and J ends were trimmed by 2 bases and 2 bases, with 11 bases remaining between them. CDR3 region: CASSYDRPSTDTQYF. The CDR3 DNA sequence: TGTGCCAGCAGTTACGACAGGCCATCCACAGATACGCAGTATTTT.

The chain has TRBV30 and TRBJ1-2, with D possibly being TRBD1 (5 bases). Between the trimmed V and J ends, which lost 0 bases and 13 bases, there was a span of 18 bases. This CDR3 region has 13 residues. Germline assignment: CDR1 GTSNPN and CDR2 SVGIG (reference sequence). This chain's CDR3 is CAWSVETVLEATF. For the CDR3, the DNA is TGTGCCTGGAGTGTAGAGACAGTGTTAGAGGCCACCTTC. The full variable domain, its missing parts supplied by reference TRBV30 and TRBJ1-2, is SQTIHQWPATLVQPVGSPLSLECTVEGTSNPNLYWYRQAAGRGLQLLFYSVGIGQISSEVPQNLSASRPQDRQFILSSKKLLLSDSGFYLCAWSVETVLEATFGSGTRLTVV.

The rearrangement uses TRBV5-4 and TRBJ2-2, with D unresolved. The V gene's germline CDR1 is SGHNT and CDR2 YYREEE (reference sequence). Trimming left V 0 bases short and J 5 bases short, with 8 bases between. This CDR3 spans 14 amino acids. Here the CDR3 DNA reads TGTGCCAGCAGCTTGGAGGCCGAGACCGGGGAGCTGTTTTTT. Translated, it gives CASSLEAETGELFF. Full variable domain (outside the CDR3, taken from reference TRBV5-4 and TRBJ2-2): ETGVTQSPTHLIKTRGQQVTLRCSSQSGHNTVSWYQQALGQGPQFIFQYYREEENGRGNFPPRFSGLQFPNYSSELNVNALELDDSALYLCASSLEAETGELFFGEGSRLTVL.

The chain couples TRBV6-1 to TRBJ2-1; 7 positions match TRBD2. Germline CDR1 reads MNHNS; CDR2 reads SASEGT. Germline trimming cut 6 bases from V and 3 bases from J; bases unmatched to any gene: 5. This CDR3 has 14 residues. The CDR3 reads CASRLALDYNEQFF. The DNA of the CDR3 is TGTGCCAGCAGACTAGCGTTGGACTACAATGAGCAGTTCTTC.

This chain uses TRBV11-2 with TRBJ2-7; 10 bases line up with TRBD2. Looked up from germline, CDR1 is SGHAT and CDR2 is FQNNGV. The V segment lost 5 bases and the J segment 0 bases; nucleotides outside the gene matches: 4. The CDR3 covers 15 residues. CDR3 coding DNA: TGTGCCAGCAGCGCAACTAGCGGGACCTCCTACGAGCAGTACTTC. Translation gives CASSATSGTSYEQYF.

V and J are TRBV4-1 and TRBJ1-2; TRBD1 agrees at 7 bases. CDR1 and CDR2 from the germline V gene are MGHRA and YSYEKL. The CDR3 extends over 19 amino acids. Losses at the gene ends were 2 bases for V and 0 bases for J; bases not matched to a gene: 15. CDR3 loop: CASSQQQGSYRSANYGYTF. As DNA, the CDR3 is TGCGCCAGCAGCCAACAACAGGGGAGCTACAGATCCGCTAACTATGGCTACACCTTC.

The CDR3 sequence is CASSASSSYNSPLHF. In DNA form, the CDR3 reads TGTGCCAGCAGCGCCAGTAGCTCCTATAATTCACCCCTCCACTTT. The chain employs TRBV9 and TRBJ1-6; D is ambiguous. The V gene's germline CDR1 is SGDLS and CDR2 YYNGEE. V shed 3 bases and J shed 0 bases, with 7 bases lying between them. The CDR3 covers 15 residues.